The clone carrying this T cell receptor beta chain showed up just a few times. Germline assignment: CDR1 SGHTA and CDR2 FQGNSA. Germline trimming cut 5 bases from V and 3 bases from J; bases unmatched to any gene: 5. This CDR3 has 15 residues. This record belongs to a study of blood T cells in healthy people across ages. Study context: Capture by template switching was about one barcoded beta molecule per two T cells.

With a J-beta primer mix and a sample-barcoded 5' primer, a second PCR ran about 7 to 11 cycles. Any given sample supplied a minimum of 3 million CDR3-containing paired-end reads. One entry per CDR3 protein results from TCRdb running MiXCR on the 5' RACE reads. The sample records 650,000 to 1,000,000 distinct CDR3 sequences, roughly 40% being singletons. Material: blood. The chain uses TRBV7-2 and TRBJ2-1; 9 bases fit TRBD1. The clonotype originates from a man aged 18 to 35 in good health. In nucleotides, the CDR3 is TGTGCCAGCAGCGCTGGGACAGGGTACTACAATGAGCAGTTCTTC. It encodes CASSAGTGYYNEQFF. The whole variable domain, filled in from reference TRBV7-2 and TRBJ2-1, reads GAGVSQSPSNKVTEKGKDVELRCDPISGHTALYWYRQSLGQGLEFLIYFQGNSAPDKSGLPSDRFSAERTGGSVSTLTIQRTQQEDSAVYLCASSAGTGYYNEQFFGPGTRLTVL.